This T cell receptor beta chain emerged from a study of identifying expanded T cells in peripheral blood. Findings and caveats of the study: Differentially abundant clones: around 1.2 between replicates, just under 17 at two to three weeks, 19 to 20 at four. Variance in clone template counts between two-week samples significantly increased with total template count across all healthy donors.

Libraries were prepared by immunoSEQ multiplex PCR; TCRdb keeps only in-frame clonotypes and omits some of them. The repertoire holds roughly 63,000 clones, with over 80% as singletons. Concerning this clone itself: Its antigen is undetermined.

V trimming: 2 bases; J trimming: 10 bases; junction bases outside the gene matches: 12. The CDR3 runs 14 residues. Germline V gives CDR1 GTSNPN, CDR2 SVGIG (reference sequence). During the collection period, no donor immune events like infections were recorded. The chain couples TRBV30 to TRBJ1-2; 8 bases fit TRBD1. The source is a person aged 18 to 70 in good health. The sample comprised blood. DNA for the CDR3: TGTGCCTGGAGTTCCTCGGGGACAGGTTTTGACTACACCTTC. Translating gives CAWSSSGTGFDYTF.